The 15 T cell receptor beta chains reported below all come from one sample, sequenced in a study of T-cell memory formation after mild COVID-19. One entry per CDR3 protein, called by TCRdb with MiXCR from the 5' RACE reads. The data hold 390,000 or so distinct CDR3 sequences, with about 17% observed a single time. The specimen sequenced was PBMCs or a T cell subset sorted from them (not recorded which). All receptors come from a man in his late teens or twenties who had mild COVID-19 (a few samples of this study predate the infection). Cell type and time point are not known.

The rearrangement uses TRBV6-5 and TRBJ2-3; TRBD2 agrees at 14 bases. The CDR3 runs to 16 residues. Germline V CDR1 and CDR2: MNHEY, SVGAGI. V was pared by 5 bases and J by 6 bases, with 7 bases of the junction left unmatched. CDR3: CASSLTSGGARDTQYF. The CDR3 nucleotides are TGTGCCAGCAGTCTGACTAGCGGGGGGGCTCGGGATACGCAGTATTTT.

The rearrangement uses TRBV5-4 and TRBJ2-5; D is ambiguous. V was clipped by 4 bases and J by 4 bases, with 11 bases between them. The CDR3 loop spans 13 amino acids. CDR1 is SGHNT and CDR2 is YYREEE in the germline V gene (reference sequence). CDR3 sequence reads: CASSPQVGETQYF. The DNA of the CDR3 is TGTGCCAGCAGCCCCCAGGTTGGAGAGACCCAGTACTTC.

The rearrangement joins TRBV6-2 or TRBV6-3 to TRBJ1-1; D remains ambiguous. Trimming took off 2 bases at V and 8 bases at J, with 12 bases between the two ends. CDR3 size: 13 residues. Germline CDR1 is MNHEY and CDR2 is SVGEGT. CDR3 bases: TGTGCCAGCAGTTACGTCGTGAGAACCGAAGCTTTCTTT. Amino acid sequence: CASSYVVRTEAFF.

The V and J genes are TRBV20-1 and TRBJ2-1; D may be TRBD1 or TRBD2 (7 bases each). The ends were cut back, 0 bases at V and 2 bases at J, with 23 bases in the middle. CDR1 is DFQATT, CDR2 SNEGSKA, per germline (reference sequence). The CDR3 is 19 amino acids. The CDR3 region has the DNA TGCAGTGCTAGAGATCTGAGTTACAGGGGACTACAGACCTACAATGAGCAGTTCTTC. Residues: CSARDLSYRGLQTYNEQFF.

This clonotype was detected a few times. V and J are TRBV6-5 and TRBJ1-1, with D hard to call. This CDR3 is 15 amino acids long. V lost 6 bases, J lost 1 base, and 15 bases lay in between. Germline lookup yields CDR1 MNHEY and CDR2 SVGAGI. CDR3 DNA sequence: TGTGCCAGCAGCTCGAGATCATTGGGGAACACTGAAGCTTTCTTT. It translates to CASSSRSLGNTEAFF.

The rearrangement links TRBV5-6 to TRBJ2-1; either TRBD1 or TRBD2 may fit D (7 bases each). The CDR3 runs 15 residues. V lost 9 bases and J lost 7, with 23 bases in between. In germline, CDR1 is SGHDT, CDR2 YYEEEE. The CDR3, as DNA: TGTGCCACCATGAAGGGGGCGGGGGCATGGAATGAGCAGTTCTTC. Its protein is CATMKGAGAWNEQFF.

The chain uses TRBV7-9 and TRBJ1-1; D not resolved. V shed 8 bases and J shed 2 bases, with 9 bases lying between them. CDR1 is SEHNR and CDR2 is FQNEAQ in the germline V gene (reference sequence). CDR3 length: 12 residues. This chain's CDR3 is CASGYRNTEAFF. In DNA, the CDR3 is TGTGCCAGCGGATATCGAAACACTGAAGCTTTCTTT.

The gene calls are TRBV5-1 and TRBJ2-5; D is uncertain. Trimming took off 1 base at V and 2 bases at J, with 15 bases between the two ends. The germline V gene encodes CDR1 SGHRS and CDR2 YFSETQ. The CDR3 length is 16 residues. The CDR3 sequence is CASSLRMVALQETQYF. CDR3 coding DNA: TGCGCCAGCAGCTTGAGGATGGTAGCTCTACAAGAGACCCAGTACTTC.

This clonotype was seen only a few times. The chain has TRBV20-1 and TRBJ2-1; D is ambiguous. Germline loops: CDR1 DFQATT, CDR2 SNEGSKA (reference sequence). The germline V and J ends were trimmed by 7 bases and 0 bases, with 10 bases remaining between them. This CDR3 contains 13 residues. CDR3 in amino acids: CSVPLSSYNEQFF. The CDR3 nucleotides are TGCAGTGTACCATTGAGCTCCTACAATGAGCAGTTCTTC.

This clonotype showed up many times. The V call is TRBV12-3 or TRBV12-4, the J call TRBJ1-1, with D tentatively TRBD1 (5 bases). This CDR3 is built from 13 residues. V was clipped by 3 bases and J by 5 bases, with 10 bases between them. The CDR3 DNA is TGTGCCAGCAGTTTGGGGGGGGAAACTGAAGCTTTCTTT. It translates to CASSLGGETEAFF.

The chain is built from TRBV12-3 or TRBV12-4 and TRBJ2-1; 9 nucleotides line up with TRBD1. The CDR3 covers 15 residues. V dropped 8 bases and J dropped 6; count of bases not matched to a gene: 11. CDR3 sequence: CASLSGTGFFNEQFF. The CDR3 DNA reads as TGTGCCAGCCTATCCGGGACAGGGTTTTTCAATGAGCAGTTCTTC.

In this sample, this clonotype turned up a few times. The chain couples TRBV27 to TRBJ2-3, with a weak D call TRBD1 (5 bases). The CDR3 is 13 residues long. The V end was cut by 2 bases, the J end by 4 bases, with 7 bases between. Per the germline V gene, CDR1 is MNHEY and CDR2 is SMNVEV (reference sequence). The CDR3 is CASSLGASDTQYF. The CDR3 DNA reads TGTGCCAGCAGTTTAGGGGCGTCAGATACGCAGTATTTT.

This clonotype was detected ten times or more. DNA for the CDR3: TGCGCCAGCAGCCTCGACAGGGTGGCGGAGACCCAGTACTTC. Translating it yields CASSLDRVAETQYF. The chain links TRBV5-1 to TRBJ2-5, with TRBD1 matching 7 bases. V dropped 4 bases and J dropped 5; count of bases not matched to a gene: 8. The CDR3 is made up of 14 amino acids. CDR1 and CDR2 (germline): SGHRS, YFSETQ.

This chain uses TRBV6-2 or TRBV6-3 with TRBJ2-1; a possible D gene is TRBD2 (6 bases). This CDR3 region has 15 residues. V was shortened by 7 bases and J by 8 bases, with 21 bases between the two germline ends. Germline V gives CDR1 MNHEY, CDR2 SVGEGT. DNA for the CDR3: TGTGCCAGCACCCCTTCGGGGGTAGGCTTCGATGAGCAGTTCTTC. Protein product: CASTPSGVGFDEQFF.

The chain joins TRBV12-3 or TRBV12-4 to TRBJ2-2, with unresolved D. The V gene lost 6 bases and the J gene lost 4 bases, with 12 bases spanning the gap. The CDR3 loop spans 14 amino acids. In nucleotides, the CDR3 is TGTGCCAGCAGCTGGACGGCTGCCACCGGGGAGCTGTTTTTT. It specifies CASSWTAATGELFF.